The 10 T cell receptor beta chains listed next were all sequenced from one sample in a study of identical twins. TCRdb used MiXCR to reprocess the 5' RACE reads, holding one entry per CDR3 protein. The sample records more than 400,000 distinct CDR3 sequences, 15% being singletons. This same sample was also part of a study on yellow fever vaccine responses in identical twins.

The sequenced sample was CD4+ T cells sorted from blood. Receptors originate from a woman between 18 and 29 years old in good health.

This clonotype was seen a few times. This chain uses TRBV6-6 with TRBJ2-7; the D gene is possibly TRBD2 (6 bases). The CDR3 is made up of 13 amino acids. The V end lost 6 bases, the J end lost 8 bases, and 17 bases lay between the germline ends. Germline CDR1 and CDR2: MNHNY and SVGAGI (reference sequence). CDR3 sequence: CASSYAGLAKQYF. In DNA, the CDR3 is TGTGCCAGCAGCTACGCTGGCCTAGCGAAGCAGTACTTC.

The table lists this clonotype with many counts. The J gene is TRBJ1-5, the V gene TRBV12-3 or TRBV12-4; D perhaps matches TRBD1 (5 bases). The CDR3 spans 13 residues. V lost 2 bases and J lost 8, with 10 bases in between. CDR3 protein: CASSLPGWKPQHF. The DNA for the CDR3 is TGTGCCAGCAGTTTACCAGGGTGGAAGCCCCAGCATTTT.

In its sample, this clonotype was seen a few times. This chain's CDR3 is CASSTGTMNTEAFF. In DNA form, the CDR3 reads TGTGCCAGCAGCACAGGGACGATGAACACTGAAGCTTTCTTT. The V and J genes are TRBV7-9 and TRBJ1-1; perhaps TRBD1 as D (6 bases). The CDR3 runs 14 residues. Germline V CDR1 and CDR2: SEHNR, FQNEAQ (reference sequence). Trimming left V 5 bases short and J 0 bases short, with 10 bases between.

The chain combines TRBV20-1 with TRBJ2-3; the D is unclear. Per the germline V gene, CDR1 is DFQATT and CDR2 is SNEGSKA (reference sequence). The CDR3 covers 12 residues. V lost 3 bases and J 4 bases, leaving 8 bases between the germline ends. CDR3 amino acids: CSARASSDTQYF. For the CDR3, the DNA is TGCAGTGCTAGGGCAAGCTCAGATACGCAGTATTTT.

This clonotype was counted only a few times. The chain has TRBV4-2 and TRBJ2-1; 10 bases agree with TRBD2. Trimming removed 5 bases from V and 4 bases from J; junction bases left unmatched: 11. CDR1 is LGHNA, CDR2 YNFKEQ, per germline. This CDR3 is 17 amino acids long. This CDR3 reads CASSMASGSLGYNEQFF. DNA for the CDR3: TGTGCCAGCAGCATGGCTAGCGGGAGCCTGGGGTACAATGAGCAGTTCTTC.

Here the CDR3 DNA reads TGTGCCAGCAGTCCACTCCCGGGACAGACCTACGAGCAGTACTTC. Its protein product is CASSPLPGQTYEQYF. The V call is TRBV28, the J call TRBJ2-7; 7 bases are a match to TRBD1. Looked up from germline, CDR1 is MDHEN and CDR2 is SYDVKM. This CDR3 is built from 15 residues. The J segment lost 2 bases and the V segment lost 5 bases, leaving 9 bases of the junction unmatched.

The rearrangement links TRBV10-3 to TRBJ2-7; D is ambiguous. Germline CDR1 reads ENHRY; CDR2 reads SYGVKD. The V end was cut by 3 bases, the J end by 6 bases, with 6 bases between. The CDR3 runs 11 residues. CDR3 DNA: TGTGCCATCAGTGACGGCAGCGAGCAGTACGTC. This gives the protein CAISDGSEQYV.

The genes are TRBV7-9 and TRBJ2-5; weak D call: TRBD1 (6 bases). With 4 bases removed from V and 4 bases from J, the gap between germline ends came to 19 bases. The CDR3 sequence is 16 residues long. From germline, CDR1 is SEHNR and CDR2 FQNEAQ (reference sequence). The CDR3 DNA reads TGTGCCAGCAGCTCCAGGGGAGCGGCAGCTGGAGAGACCCAGTACTTC. It is translated as CASSSRGAAAGETQYF.

This clonotype has just a few counts. The chain couples TRBV12-3 or TRBV12-4 to TRBJ2-7; D may correspond to TRBD1 or TRBD2 (6 bases each). The CDR3 totals 12 residues. Trimming shortened V by 7 bases and J by 6 bases, and 13 bases separated the two germline ends. CDR3: CASTRGRFEQYF. The CDR3 DNA sequence: TGTGCCAGCACCCGGGGGCGCTTCGAGCAGTACTTC.

Ten or more counts support this clonotype. The rearrangement links TRBV24-1 to TRBJ2-2, with 7 bases that match TRBD2. CDR1 is KGHDR, CDR2 SFDVKD, per germline. CDR3 length: 16 amino acids. V shed 5 bases and J 5 bases; nucleotides not matched to a gene: 10. CDR3 region: CATSGVPAGRTGELFF. CDR3 in DNA: TGTGCCACCAGTGGGGTCCCCGCCGGGAGGACCGGGGAGCTGTTTTTT.